One and the same sample provided the 5 T cell receptor beta chains below, sequenced in a study of cytomegalovirus exposure and HLA in healthy donors. The assay was immunoSEQ multiplex PCR, and TCRdb's table has in-frame clones only and misses some. The sample contains about 280,000 clones, around 87% of which appear only once. Sequenced sample: PBMCs. The source of these receptors is a woman between 18 and 29 years old in good health and CMV-seronegative.

In regard to this clone: At one end the junction does not follow the germline gene, possibly because of a read error. The chain is built from TRBV20-1 and TRBJ1-2, with a weak D call TRBD1 (6 bases). The germline gives CDR1 DFQATT, CDR2 SNEGSKA (reference sequence). The CDR3 has 11 amino acids. CDR3 residues: CSAREDSQNHF. Here the CDR3 DNA reads TGCAGTGCTAGAGAGGACAGCCAGAATCATTTC.

The chain uses TRBV28 and TRBJ2-7; 7 nucleotides align to TRBD2. CDR3 length: 14 amino acids. The V gene end was trimmed by 3 bases and the J gene end by 3 bases; junction bases not matched to a gene: 5. CDR1 and CDR2 from the germline V gene are MDHEN and SYDVKM. Here the CDR3 DNA reads TGTGCCAGCAGTTTTGCAGGGAGGGTCTACGAGCAGTACTTC. Its protein is CASSFAGRVYEQYF.

This chain joins TRBV28 and TRBJ2-7, with D perhaps TRBD1 (5 bases). The CDR3 contains 16 residues. The germline V gene has CDR1 MDHEN and CDR2 SYDVKM. The V end was cut by 5 bases, the J end by 1 base, with 18 bases between. The CDR3 bases are TGTGCCAGCAGTGCTCCCCCCTCGACAGATTCCTACGAGCAGTACTTC. Its translation: CASSAPPSTDSYEQYF.

The gene calls are TRBV9 and TRBJ1-4, with TRBD1 matching 8 bases. With V trimmed by 0 bases and J by 7 bases, 2 bases remained unmatched. Per the germline V gene, CDR1 is SGDLS and CDR2 is YYNGEE. The CDR3 is 14 amino acids. CDR3 DNA sequence: TGTGCCAGCAGCGTAGGGGGACAGGCTGAAAAACTGTTTTTT. It is translated as CASSVGGQAEKLFF.

CDR3 region: CASSLTGGTANTGELFF. In nucleotides, the CDR3 is TGTGCCAGCAGCTTAACGGGGGGAACAGCGAACACCGGGGAGCTGTTTTTT. This chain joins TRBV7-3 and TRBJ2-2; tentative D call: TRBD2 (6 bases). Trimming stripped 0 bases from V and 0 bases from J, with 11 bases between. Germline CDR1 is SGHTA and CDR2 is FQGTGA. The CDR3 extends over 17 amino acids.